A selection of T cell receptor beta chains follows, all from one sample in a study of blood T cell repertoires in COVID-19. Data came from immunoSEQ multiplex PCR; TCRdb stores just in-frame clones and leaves some out. Here the sample spans fewer than 250,000 clones, about 82% being singletons. Sequenced material: peripheral blood. These receptors were taken from a woman of 80 years or more with acute or convalescent COVID-19. Both conserved end residues are part of each CDR3. D genes are given only for firm matches. The size of a clone is reported for some rows only, either as once, few or many, or as a class for expanded clones.

V: TRBV10-3; D: TRBD1; J: TRBJ2-3; size: -; CDR3: CAIRGTVSTDTQYF; DNA: TGTGCCATCAGAGGGACAGTAAGCACAGATACGCAGTATTTT
V: TRBV11-2; D: -; J: TRBJ2-5; size: -; CDR3: CASSLEAQETQYF; DNA: TGTGCCAGCAGCTTAGAGGCCCAAGAGACCCAGTACTTC
V: TRBV3-1/TRBV3-2; D: TRBD1; J: TRBJ2-2; size: -; CDR3: CASSSTGPGTGELFF; DNA: TGTGCCAGCAGCTCGACAGGGCCAGGGACCGGGGAGCTGTTTTTT
V: TRBV9; D: TRBD2; J: TRBJ2-2; size: once; CDR3: CASSVLSGGTGELFF; DNA: TGTGCCAGCAGCGTACTAAGCGGGGGCACCGGGGAGCTGTTTTTT
V: TRBV10-3; D: -; J: TRBJ2-7; size: many; CDR3: CAIGETGPYEQYF; DNA: TGTGCCATCGGGGAGACAGGCCCCTACGAGCAGTACTTC
V: TRBV5-6; D: TRBD1; J: TRBJ2-7; size: -; CDR3: CASSLGPGGIGEQYF; DNA: TGTGCCAGCAGCTTGGGGCCAGGGGGCATTGGCGAGCAGTACTTC
V: TRBV5-4; D: -; J: TRBJ1-6; size: many; CDR3: CASSPDGQGNSPLHF; DNA: TGTGCCAGCAGTCCTGATGGGCAGGGTAATTCACCCCTCCACTTT
V: TRBV30; D: -; J: TRBJ2-7; size: -; CDR3: CAWMRDLGAEQYF; DNA: TGTGCCTGGATGCGGGACCTTGGGGCCGAGCAGTACTTC
V: TRBV10-3; D: TRBD2; J: TRBJ2-3; size: -; CDR3: CAISDQAGVLPTDTQYF; DNA: TGTGCCATCAGTGATCAAGCGGGGGTACTTCCCACAGATACGCAGTATTTT
V: TRBV7-9; D: TRBD2; J: TRBJ2-7; size: -; CDR3: CASSLTSGPSYEQYF; DNA: TGTGCCAGCAGCTTGACTAGCGGTCCCTCCTACGAGCAGTACTTC
V: TRBV19; D: TRBD1; J: TRBJ1-1; size: once; CDR3: CASLPNGQGNTEAFF; DNA: TGTGCCAGTTTACCCAACGGACAGGGGAACACTGAAGCTTTCTTT
V: TRBV10-2; D: TRBD2; J: TRBJ2-5; size: -; CDR3: CASSESWTSGKETQYF; DNA: TGCGCCAGCAGTGAGTCATGGACTAGCGGTAAAGAGACCCAGTACTTC
V: TRBV18; D: -; J: TRBJ1-6; size: -; CDR3: CASSISSGRSNSPLHF; DNA: TGTGCCAGCTCGATTTCCTCCGGGAGATCTAATTCACCCCTCCACTTT
V: TRBV18; D: -; J: TRBJ2-7; size: -; CDR3: CASSPAQSYEQYF; DNA: TGTGCCAGCTCACCCGCCCAGTCCTACGAGCAGTACTTC
V: TRBV5-6; D: -; J: TRBJ2-7; size: -; CDR3: CASSLNSYEQYF; DNA: TGTGCCAGCAGCTTGAACAGTTACGAGCAGTACTTC
V: TRBV25-1; D: -; J: TRBJ2-7; size: -; CDR3: CASRKEAPYEQYF; DNA: TGTGCCAGCAGGAAGGAGGCCCCATACGAGCAGTACTTC
V: TRBV19; D: TRBD1; J: TRBJ1-2; size: -; CDR3: CASSIRTGYGYTF; DNA: TGTGCCAGTAGTATTAGGACAGGCTATGGCTACACCTTC